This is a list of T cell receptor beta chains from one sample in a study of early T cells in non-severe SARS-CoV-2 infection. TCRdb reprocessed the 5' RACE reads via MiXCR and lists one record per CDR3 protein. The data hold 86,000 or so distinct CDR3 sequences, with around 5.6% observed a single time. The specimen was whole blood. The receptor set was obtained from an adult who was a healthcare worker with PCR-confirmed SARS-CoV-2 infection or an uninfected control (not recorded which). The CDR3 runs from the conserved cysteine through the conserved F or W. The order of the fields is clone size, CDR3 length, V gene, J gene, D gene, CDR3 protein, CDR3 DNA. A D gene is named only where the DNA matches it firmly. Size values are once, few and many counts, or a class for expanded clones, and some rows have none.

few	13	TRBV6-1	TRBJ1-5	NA	CASRLISNQPQHF	TGTGCCAGCAGGCTTATTAGCAATCAGCCCCAGCATTTT
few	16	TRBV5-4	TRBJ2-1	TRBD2	CASSKGLAGIPGEQFF	TGTGCCAGCAGCAAAGGACTAGCGGGGATTCCGGGTGAGCAGTTCTTC
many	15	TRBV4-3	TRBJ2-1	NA	CASSQVFANYNEQFF	TGCGCCAGCAGCCAAGTCTTCGCTAACTACAATGAGCAGTTCTTC
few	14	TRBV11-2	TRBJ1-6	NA	CASSPYRRGSPLHF	TGTGCCAGCAGCCCCTATAGGCGCGGGTCACCCCTCCACTTT
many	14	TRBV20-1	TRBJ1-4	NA	CSARQPATNEKLFF	TGCAGTGCTCGCCAGCCCGCAACTAATGAAAAACTGTTTTTT
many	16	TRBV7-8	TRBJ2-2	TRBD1	CASSSPGTGGFGELFF	TGTGCCAGCAGCTCCCCCGGGACAGGGGGCTTCGGGGAGCTGTTTTTT
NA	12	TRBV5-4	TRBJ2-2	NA	CASSLETAELFF	TGTGCCAGCAGCTTGGAGACGGCCGAGCTGTTTTTT
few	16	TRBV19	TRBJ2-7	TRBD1	CASSIGPGQGTYEQYF	TGTGCCAGTAGTATCGGACCGGGACAGGGCACCTACGAGCAGTACTTC
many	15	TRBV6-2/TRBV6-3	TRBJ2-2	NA	CASSISGGYDGELFF	TGTGCCAGCAGTATCTCCGGGGGCTACGACGGGGAGCTGTTTTTT
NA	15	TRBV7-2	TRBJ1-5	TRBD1	CASSPTDRINQPQHF	TGTGCCAGCAGCCCCACGGACAGGATTAATCAGCCCCAGCATTTT
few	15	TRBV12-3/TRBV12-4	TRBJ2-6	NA	CASRLVGPGANVLTF	TGTGCCAGCAGATTGGTAGGCCCTGGGGCCAACGTCCTGACTTTC
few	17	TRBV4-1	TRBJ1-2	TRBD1	CASSQDKQGANNYGYTF	TGCGCCAGCAGCCAAGATAAGCAGGGGGCTAATAACTATGGCTACACCTTC
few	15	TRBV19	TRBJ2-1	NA	CASKSRYTSYNEQFF	TGTGCCAGTAAGTCGCGGTACACCTCCTACAATGAGCAGTTCTTC
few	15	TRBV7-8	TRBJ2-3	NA	CASSLADIPGDTQYF	TGTGCCAGCAGCTTAGCGGACATCCCGGGGGATACGCAGTATTTT
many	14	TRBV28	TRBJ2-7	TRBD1	CASRLWDRAAAHYF	TGTGCCAGCAGGCTATGGGACAGGGCCGCTGCACACTACTTC
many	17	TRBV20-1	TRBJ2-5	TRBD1	CSARGTLGQGSKETQYF	TGCAGTGCTAGAGGCACCCTGGGACAGGGGTCCAAAGAGACCCAGTACTTC
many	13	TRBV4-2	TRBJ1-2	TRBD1	CASSQKGAYGYTF	TGTGCCAGCAGCCAAAAGGGGGCATATGGCTACACCTTC
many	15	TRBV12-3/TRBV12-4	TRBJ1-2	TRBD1	CASRSSRDRERGYTF	TGTGCCAGCAGAAGTAGCCGGGACAGGGAGCGTGGCTACACCTTC
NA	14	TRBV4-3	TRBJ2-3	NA	CASSQTEYTDTQYF	TGCGCCAGCAGCCAAACAGAGTACACAGATACGCAGTATTTT
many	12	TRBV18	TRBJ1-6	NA	CASSPQGPPLHF	TGTGCCAGCTCACCCCAGGGACCCCCCCTCCACTTT
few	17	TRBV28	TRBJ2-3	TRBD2	CASSLRSFSGGTDTQYF	TGTGCCAGCAGTTTGCGGTCATTTAGCGGGGGCACAGATACGCAGTATTTT
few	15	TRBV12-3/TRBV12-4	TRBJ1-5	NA	CASSLGGSLNQPQHF	TGTGCCAGCAGTTTAGGGGGATCCCTCAATCAGCCCCAGCATTTT
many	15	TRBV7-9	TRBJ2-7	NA	CASSRAGQRSYEQYF	TGTGCCAGCAGCCGAGCGGGACAGCGATCCTACGAGCAGTACTTC
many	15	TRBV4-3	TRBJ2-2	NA	CASSQDRGFSGELFF	TGCGCCAGCAGCCAAGACAGAGGATTTTCCGGGGAGCTGTTTTTT
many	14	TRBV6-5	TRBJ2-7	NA	CASSAGRGLNEQYF	TGTGCCAGCAGCGCGGGCAGGGGTCTAAACGAGCAGTACTTC
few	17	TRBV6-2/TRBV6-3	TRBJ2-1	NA	CASRPNPTSLTYNEQFF	TGTGCCAGCAGACCCAACCCGACCAGCCTAACCTACAATGAGCAGTTCTTC
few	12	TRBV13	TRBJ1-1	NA	CASSSTNTEAFF	TGTGCCAGCAGCTCTACGAACACTGAAGCTTTCTTT
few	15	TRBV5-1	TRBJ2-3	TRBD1	CASSSWGTGVDTQYF	TGCGCCAGCAGCTCCTGGGGGACAGGGGTGGATACGCAGTATTTT